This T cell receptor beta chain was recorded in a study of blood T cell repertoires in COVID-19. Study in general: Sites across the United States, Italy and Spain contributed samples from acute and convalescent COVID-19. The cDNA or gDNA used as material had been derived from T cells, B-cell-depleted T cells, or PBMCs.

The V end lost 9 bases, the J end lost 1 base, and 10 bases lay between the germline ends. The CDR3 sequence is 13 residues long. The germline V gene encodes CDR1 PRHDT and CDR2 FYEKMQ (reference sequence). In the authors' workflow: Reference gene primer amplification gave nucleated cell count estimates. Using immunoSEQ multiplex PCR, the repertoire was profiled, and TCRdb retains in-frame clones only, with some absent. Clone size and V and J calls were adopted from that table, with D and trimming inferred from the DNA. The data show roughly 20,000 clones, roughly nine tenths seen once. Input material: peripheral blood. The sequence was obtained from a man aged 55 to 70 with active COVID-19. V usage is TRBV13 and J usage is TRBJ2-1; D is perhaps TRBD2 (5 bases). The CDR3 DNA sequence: TGTGCCAGTAGAGGGTTTTCCTACAATGAGCAGTTCTTC. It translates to CASRGFSYNEQFF. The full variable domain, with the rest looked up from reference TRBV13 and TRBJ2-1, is AAGVIQSPRHLIKEKRETATLKCYPIPRHDTVYWYQQGPGQDPQFLISFYEKMQSDKGSIPDRFSAQQFSDYHSELNMSSLELGDSALYFCASRGFSYNEQFFGPGTRLTVL.